Each of the 24 T cell receptor beta chains below was sequenced from the same sample in a study of OX40 agonist ivuxolimab in advanced cancers. Library preparation employed the immunoSEQ multiplex PCR assay. In its TCRdb copy, this immuneACCESS table keeps in-frame sequences only and misses some clones. Where compared with another copy, unresolved V genes explain less than half of these, and the others have no known cause. This sample comprises about 60,000 clones, about 90% of them detected only once. Of the sample, more than 6.5% is held by the ten largest clones. The source material was CD4+ or CD8+ T cells sorted from blood, sampled in a trial of the OX40 agonist ivuxolimab. These receptors were collected from an adult with an advanced solid tumor such as melanoma, head and neck, liver or kidney cancer.

The chain carries TRBV4-2 and TRBJ2-7; D is unresolved. V was trimmed by 0 bases and J by 4 bases, leaving 10 bases between them. Germline V gene sequence: CDR1 LGHNA, CDR2 YNFKEQ. This CDR3 is built from 14 residues. CDR3 protein: CASSQDPTKYEQYF. DNA of the CDR3: TGTGCCAGCAGCCAAGACCCAACTAAATACGAGCAGTACTTC.

The chain uses TRBV28 and TRBJ2-7, with 8 bases matching TRBD2. Trimming at V came to 11 bases and at J to 5 bases, leaving 17 bases not matched to a gene. The CDR3 sequence is 15 residues long. Germline V gene lookup returns CDR1 MDHEN and CDR2 SYDVKM. The CDR3 nucleotides are TGTGCCGCCCGGGGGGGAAGACGGTGGATCGACGAGCAGTACTTC. This sequence encodes CAARGGRRWIDEQYF.

This chain connects TRBV7-2 to TRBJ1-2; the match to TRBD1 covers 7 bases. The CDR3 consists of 15 residues. The ends lost 5 bases at V and 6 bases at J; junction bases unmatched: 12. The germline CDR1 and CDR2 sequences are SGHTA and FQGNSA. CDR3 sequence reads: CASSPSTGEEDGYTF. In DNA form, the CDR3 reads TGTGCCAGCAGCCCAAGCACAGGGGAAGAGGATGGCTACACCTTC.

V usage is TRBV19 and J usage is TRBJ2-3; D unresolved. V lost 4 bases, J lost 5 bases, and 16 bases lay in between. Germline-derived CDR1 and CDR2 are LNHDA and SQIVND (reference sequence). The CDR3 is 15 residues long. The CDR3 region has the DNA TGTGCCAGTAGTACCCAGAGGCGCGAAATAGATACGCAGTATTTT. It translates to CASSTQRREIDTQYF.

The V gene is TRBV7-8, the J gene TRBJ2-1; no clear D. CDR1 and CDR2 from the germline V gene are SGHVS and FQNEAQ. The CDR3 totals 15 residues. Trimming left V 2 bases short and J 6 bases short, with 14 bases between. The CDR3 coding sequence is TGTGCCAGCAGCTTAATAGGGTCCCACGGCAATGAGCAGTTCTTC. Translation: CASSLIGSHGNEQFF. The full variable domain, with the rest looked up from reference TRBV7-8 and TRBJ2-1, is GAGVSQSPRYKVAKRGQDVALRCDPISGHVSLFWYQQALGQGPEFLTYFQNEAQLDKSGLPSDRFFAERPEGSVSTLKIQRTQQEDSAVYLCASSLIGSHGNEQFFGPGTRLTVL.

A single count supports this clone. The V gene is TRBV28, the J gene TRBJ1-5; D not resolved. The CDR3 has 12 amino acids. Germline V gene data show CDR1 as MDHEN and CDR2 as SYDVKM. Trimming cost V 4 bases and J 6 bases, with 7 bases left between them. Here the CDR3 reads CASSSRAQPQHF. As DNA, the CDR3 is TGTGCCAGCAGTTCCCGGGCTCAGCCCCAGCATTTT.

V gene TRBV27 combines with J gene TRBJ2-2; D assignment may be TRBD1 or TRBD2 (5 bases each). Trimming pared 10 bases from V and 6 bases from J, leaving 12 bases between. Germline V gene lookup returns CDR1 MNHEY and CDR2 SMNVEV (reference sequence). This CDR3 spans 12 amino acids. In DNA, the CDR3 is TGTGCCACATCGAGGGGTGCCGGGGAGCTGTTTTTT. This encodes CATSRGAGELFF.

This clone has just one count. The genes are TRBV18 and TRBJ1-4; D is unclear. Germline V gene sequence: CDR1 KGHSH, CDR2 LQKENI. Trimming took off 1 base at V and 8 bases at J, with 8 bases between the two ends. The CDR3 has 13 amino acids. CDR3 sequence: CASSPLGVEKLFF. In DNA, the CDR3 is TGTGCCAGCTCACCACTTGGGGTAGAAAAACTGTTTTTT.

The J gene is TRBJ1-2, the V gene TRBV9; D is unresolved. Germline loops: CDR1 SGDLS, CDR2 YYNGEE. The CDR3 is 15 residues long. Trimming took off 0 bases at V and 2 bases at J, with 11 bases between the two ends. The CDR3 DNA follows: TGTGCCAGCAGCGTAGGCTCAGAACCCAACTATGGCTACACCTTC. This codes for CASSVGSEPNYGYTF.

The rearrangement uses TRBV6-5 and TRBJ1-4, with TRBD1 as a possible D gene (6 bases). Trimming stripped 9 bases from V and 8 bases from J, with 16 bases between. Germline-derived CDR1 and CDR2 are MNHEY and SVGAGI. This CDR3 has 13 residues. The CDR3 DNA follows: TGTGCCAGTCGTCAGGGGATCGGAGAAAAACTGTTTTTT. This sequence encodes CASRQGIGEKLFF.

The chain links TRBV28 to TRBJ1-2; TRBD1 agrees at 8 bases. The CDR3 totals 14 residues. The V gene end was trimmed by 8 bases and the J gene end by 8 bases; junction bases not matched to a gene: 13. Per germline, CDR1 MDHEN and CDR2 SYDVKM. The CDR3 sequence is CASYTPGTGQGYTF. The CDR3 DNA follows: TGTGCCAGCTACACACCCGGGACAGGACAGGGCTACACCTTC.

The chain has TRBV28 and TRBJ2-1, with 14 bases that match TRBD2. The CDR3 sequence is 18 residues long. Trimming removed 6 bases from V and 1 base from J; junction bases left unmatched: 8. CDR1 is MDHEN and CDR2 is SYDVKM in the germline V gene. The CDR3 is CASRGGLAGERSYNEQFF. CDR3 nucleotide sequence: TGTGCCAGCAGAGGGGGACTAGCGGGAGAGAGGTCCTACAATGAGCAGTTCTTC.

J is TRBJ2-7 and V is TRBV27; no reliable D call. The germline V gene encodes CDR1 MNHEY and CDR2 SMNVEV (reference sequence). The CDR3 is 13 amino acids. Trimming shortened V by 3 bases and J by 7 bases, and 13 bases separated the two germline ends. This chain's CDR3 is CASSFSTLGEQYF. Written as DNA, the CDR3 is TGTGCCAGCAGTTTTTCGACTCTGGGGGAGCAGTACTTC.

This chain joins TRBV6-5 and TRBJ1-4; unclear D gene. This CDR3 comprises 14 residues. Germline CDR1 reads MNHEY; CDR2 reads SVGAGI. Trimming cost V 6 bases and J 0 bases, with 8 bases left between them. The CDR3 DNA reads as TGTGCCAGCAGGCGCAGTGCAACTAATGAAAAACTGTTTTTT. Translating gives CASRRSATNEKLFF.

This sequence joins TRBV18 and TRBJ1-1; D is ambiguous. Germline loops: CDR1 KGHSH, CDR2 LQKENI. The CDR3 is made up of 12 amino acids. Between the trimmed V and J ends, which lost 3 bases and 6 bases, there was a span of 8 bases. For the CDR3, the DNA is TGTGCCAGCTCACCCATGCGGTCTGAAGCTTTCTTT. It yields the protein CASSPMRSEAFF.

The V gene is TRBV7-9, the J gene TRBJ1-1; perhaps TRBD1 as D (5 bases). Trimming removed 5 bases from V and 0 bases from J, with 13 bases in between. The V gene's germline CDR1 is SEHNR and CDR2 FQNEAQ (reference sequence). This CDR3 region has 15 residues. This chain's CDR3 is CASSHEGRLNTEAFF. The CDR3 DNA reads TGTGCCAGCAGCCATGAGGGACGTCTGAACACTGAAGCTTTCTTT. Variable domain in full (rest from reference TRBV7-9 and TRBJ1-1): DTGVSQNPRHKITKRGQNVTFRCDPISEHNRLYWYRQTLGQGPEFLTYFQNEAQLEKSRLLSDRFSAERPKGSFSTLEIQRTEQGDSAMYLCASSHEGRLNTEAFFGQGTRLTVV.

The CDR3 spells CASSSPGTQYF. DNA for the CDR3: TGTGCCAGCAGCTCCCCTGGGACCCAGTACTTC. This chain connects TRBV7-2 to TRBJ2-5; D is ambiguous. Trimming took off 4 bases at V and 7 bases at J, with 7 bases between the two ends. The CDR3 is made up of 11 amino acids. Per the germline V gene, CDR1 is SGHTA and CDR2 is FQGNSA.

The rearrangement links TRBV6-6 to TRBJ1-3; a possible D gene is TRBD1 (6 bases). The CDR3 length is 15 residues. The germline V gene has CDR1 MNHNY and CDR2 SVGAGI (reference sequence). V was trimmed by 5 bases and J by 0 bases, leaving 11 bases between them. The CDR3 DNA reads as TGTGCCAGCAGTCCTGACAGGCTCTCTGGAAACACCATATATTTT. Protein product: CASSPDRLSGNTIYF.

This sequence joins TRBV27 and TRBJ2-5; 10 bases fit TRBD2. Germline V gene data show CDR1 as MNHEY and CDR2 as SMNVEV (reference sequence). This CDR3 spans 14 amino acids. Losses at the gene ends were 3 bases for V and 5 bases for J; bases not matched to a gene: 3. DNA for the CDR3: TGTGCCAGCAGTTTTAGCGGGAGGCGTGAGACCCAGTACTTC. Protein: CASSFSGRRETQYF.

This chain joins TRBV9 and TRBJ2-5; tentatively, D is TRBD1 (5 bases). The CDR3 runs to 17 residues. The V and J ends lost 0 bases and 2 bases respectively, with 17 bases between them. From germline, CDR1 is SGDLS and CDR2 YYNGEE. This CDR3 reads CASSVDPGHELQETQYF. CDR3 bases: TGTGCCAGCAGCGTAGATCCAGGGCATGAACTACAAGAGACCCAGTACTTC.

In the case of this clone: One end of the junction varies from germline; a read error may be responsible. J is TRBJ2-2 and V is TRBV4-1; TRBD2 matches at 13 bases. The CDR3 spans 18 residues. Germline-derived CDR1 and CDR2 are MGHRA and YSYEKL. This CDR3 is CASSQGGLAGVGTEELFF. DNA of the CDR3: TGCGCCAGCAGCCAAGGAGGACTAGCGGGAGTAGGGACCGAGGAGCTGTTTTTT.

V usage is TRBV7-2 and J usage is TRBJ2-2; maybe TRBD2 (5 bases). This CDR3 is built from 14 residues. Germline V lookup: CDR1 SGHTA, CDR2 FQGNSA. Trimming removed 2 bases from V and 6 bases from J, with 10 bases in between. DNA of the CDR3: TGTGCCAGCAGCTTATGGGAGTTCGCCGGGGAGCTGTTTTTT. Translated: CASSLWEFAGELFF.

V usage is TRBV14 and J usage is TRBJ2-5; the D is unclear. Germline V gives CDR1 SGHDN, CDR2 FVKESK. CDR3 length equals 16 residues. V was shortened by 5 bases and J by 1 base, with 17 bases between the two germline ends. The CDR3, as DNA: TGTGCCAGCAGCTCATGGACGGGTACTCTCCAAGAGACCCAGTACTTC. As protein: CASSSWTGTLQETQYF.

CDR3 loop: CASRRQGDTEAFF. The CDR3 DNA sequence: TGTGCCAGCAGACGACAGGGGGATACTGAAGCTTTCTTT. The chain employs TRBV7-9 and TRBJ1-1; 9 bases are a match to TRBD1. Unmatched junction bases numbered 4, after V lost 6 bases and J lost 5 bases. Germline-derived CDR1 and CDR2 are SEHNR and FQNEAQ (reference sequence). This CDR3 has 13 residues.